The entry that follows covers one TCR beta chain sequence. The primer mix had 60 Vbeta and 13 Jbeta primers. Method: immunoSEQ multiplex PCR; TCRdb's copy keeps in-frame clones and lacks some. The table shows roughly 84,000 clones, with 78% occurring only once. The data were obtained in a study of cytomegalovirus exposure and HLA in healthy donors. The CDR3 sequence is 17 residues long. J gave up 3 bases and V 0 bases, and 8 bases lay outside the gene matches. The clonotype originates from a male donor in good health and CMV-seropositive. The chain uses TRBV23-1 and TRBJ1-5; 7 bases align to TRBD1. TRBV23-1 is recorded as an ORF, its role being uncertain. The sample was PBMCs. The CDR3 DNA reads TGCGCCAGCAGTCAATCGTACAGGGGTGTGGACAATCAGCCCCAGCATTTT. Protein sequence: CASSQSYRGVDNQPQHF.